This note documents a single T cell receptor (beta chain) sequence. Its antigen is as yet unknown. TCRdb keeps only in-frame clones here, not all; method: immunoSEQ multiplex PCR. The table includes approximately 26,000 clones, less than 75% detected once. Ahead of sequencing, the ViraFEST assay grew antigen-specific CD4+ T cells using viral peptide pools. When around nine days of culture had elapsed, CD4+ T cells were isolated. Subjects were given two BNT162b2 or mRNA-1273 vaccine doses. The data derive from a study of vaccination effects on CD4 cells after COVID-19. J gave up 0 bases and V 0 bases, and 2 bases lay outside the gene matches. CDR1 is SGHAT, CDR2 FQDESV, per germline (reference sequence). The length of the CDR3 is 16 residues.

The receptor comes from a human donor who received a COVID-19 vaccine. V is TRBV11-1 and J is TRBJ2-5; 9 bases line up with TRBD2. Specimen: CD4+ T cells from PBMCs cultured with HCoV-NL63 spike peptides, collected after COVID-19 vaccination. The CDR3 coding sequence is TGTGCCAGCAGCTTAGCCCGCGGGGGGGACCAAGAGACCCAGTACTTC. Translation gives CASSLARGGDQETQYF.